This T cell receptor (beta chain) was recorded in a study of blood T cell repertoires in COVID-19. Study in general: Researchers got acute and convalescent COVID-19 samples from the United States, Italy and Spain. T cells, B-cell-depleted T cells, or PBMCs provided the cDNA or gDNA that served as material.

Here immunoSEQ multiplex PCR was the method, and the copy in TCRdb shows in-frame clones only, minus some. The data show approximately 100,000 clones, 85% seen once. This CDR3 has 15 residues. Germline CDR1 and CDR2: SGHRS and YFSETQ. V dropped 4 bases and J dropped 0 bases, with 11 bases sitting between them. The TCR comes from a man aged 80 or over with acute or convalescent COVID-19. Sequencing used peripheral blood. The chain couples TRBV5-1 to TRBJ1-3, with D possibly TRBD1 on 6 matching bases. The CDR3 region is CASSPGGNSGNTIYF. The CDR3 DNA follows: TGCGCCAGCAGCCCTGGGGGCAACTCTGGAAACACCATATATTTT.